A selection of T cell receptor beta chains follows, all from one sample in a study of blood T cell repertoires in COVID-19. The assay was immunoSEQ multiplex PCR, and TCRdb's table has in-frame clones only and misses some. The sample contains fewer than 350,000 clones, less than 90% of which appear only once. Material for sequencing was peripheral blood. These receptors originate from a woman aged 25 to 39 with COVID-19, enrolled during active disease. CDR3s include the opening cysteine and the closing phenylalanine or tryptophan. A D gene is named only where the DNA matches it firmly. Size is omitted from some rows. Given values are once, few, many or a class for expanded clones.

CDR3 DNA: TGTGCCACCAGTGATTTGACTAGCGGGGGGCAATACAATGAGCAGTTCTTC
CDR3 protein: CATSDLTSGGQYNEQFF
D gene: TRBD2
CDR3 length: 17
J gene: TRBJ2-1
V gene: TRBV24-1
clone size: -

CDR3 DNA: TGTGCTAGTGGTCCGCACTCAGGGACAGATACGCAGTATTTT
CDR3 protein: CASGPHSGTDTQYF
D gene: -
CDR3 length: 14
J gene: TRBJ2-3
V gene: TRBV12-5
clone size: -

CDR3 DNA: TGTGCCAGCAGCCAAGTAGGTGGGGGGGTCGACGTAGAGCAGTACTTC
CDR3 protein: CASSQVGGGVDVEQYF
D gene: TRBD2
CDR3 length: 16
J gene: TRBJ2-7
V gene: TRBV3-1/TRBV3-2
clone size: -

CDR3 DNA: TGTGCCAGCAACCCAGGGACACTTCCTAGCACAGATACGCAGTATTTT
CDR3 protein: CASNPGTLPSTDTQYF
D gene: -
CDR3 length: 16
J gene: TRBJ2-3
V gene: TRBV11-2
clone size: -

CDR3 DNA: TGCGCCAGCAGCCTATCGATCGGGACTAGCGGGGGGACCTCCTACGAGCAGTACTTC
CDR3 protein: CASSLSIGTSGGTSYEQYF
D gene: TRBD2
CDR3 length: 19
J gene: TRBJ2-7
V gene: TRBV5-1
clone size: -

CDR3 DNA: TGTGCCAGCAGTTCAGGCCATACCTACGAGCAGTACTTC
CDR3 protein: CASSSGHTYEQYF
D gene: -
CDR3 length: 13
J gene: TRBJ2-7
V gene: TRBV21-1
clone size: -

CDR3 DNA: TGTGCCAGCAGCCACAGGGGACAGGAGACCCAGTACTTC
CDR3 protein: CASSHRGQETQYF
D gene: TRBD1
CDR3 length: 13
J gene: TRBJ2-5
V gene: TRBV5-6
clone size: -

CDR3 DNA: TGTGCCAGCAGCTCGACTAGCGGACTACCGGCCCAGTACTTC
CDR3 protein: CASSSTSGLPAQYF
D gene: TRBD2
CDR3 length: 14
J gene: TRBJ2-5
V gene: TRBV3-1/TRBV3-2
clone size: -

CDR3 DNA: TGCGCCAGCAGCTGGGGACTAGCGAAGACCAACGAGGAGCTGTTTTTT
CDR3 protein: CASSWGLAKTNEELFF
D gene: TRBD2
CDR3 length: 16
J gene: TRBJ2-2
V gene: TRBV5-1
clone size: -

CDR3 DNA: TGTGCCAGCAGCCAAGGACAGGGGGCCTATGGCTACACCTTC
CDR3 protein: CASSQGQGAYGYTF
D gene: TRBD1
CDR3 length: 14
J gene: TRBJ1-2
V gene: TRBV3-1/TRBV3-2
clone size: few

CDR3 DNA: TGCGCCAGCAGCTTGGCTGGAGTCGCCATTGGCTACACCTTC
CDR3 protein: CASSLAGVAIGYTF
D gene: -
CDR3 length: 14
J gene: TRBJ1-2
V gene: TRBV5-1
clone size: -

CDR3 DNA: TGTGCCAGCGGCCCGACAGGGGGCGGAACCGGGGAGCTGTTTTTT
CDR3 protein: CASGPTGGGTGELFF
D gene: TRBD1
CDR3 length: 15
J gene: TRBJ2-2
V gene: TRBV9
clone size: few

CDR3 DNA: TGTGCCCTGAGGCCCGTGAGGTGGGAAAAACTGTTTTTT
CDR3 protein: CALRPVRWEKLFF
D gene: -
CDR3 length: 13
J gene: TRBJ1-4
V gene: TRBV6-5
clone size: -

CDR3 DNA: TGTGCCAGCAGTTACTCGATGAGTGAGCAGTTCTTC
CDR3 protein: CASSYSMSEQFF
D gene: -
CDR3 length: 12
J gene: TRBJ2-1
V gene: TRBV6-2/TRBV6-3
clone size: -

CDR3 DNA: TGTGCCAGCAGCTTTTACACCGGGACAGGTCGCGGTGAAGCTTTCTTT
CDR3 protein: CASSFYTGTGRGEAFF
D gene: TRBD1
CDR3 length: 16
J gene: TRBJ1-1
V gene: TRBV7-2
clone size: -

CDR3 DNA: TGTGCCAGCAGCAAACAGGGGTGGATTGAAGCTTTCTTT
CDR3 protein: CASSKQGWIEAFF
D gene: TRBD1
CDR3 length: 13
J gene: TRBJ1-1
V gene: TRBV28
clone size: -

CDR3 DNA: TGTGCCAGCAGCTTACCCGTGGCACAAGAGACCCAGTACTTC
CDR3 protein: CASSLPVAQETQYF
D gene: -
CDR3 length: 14
J gene: TRBJ2-5
V gene: TRBV11-2
clone size: -

CDR3 DNA: TGTGCCAGCAGCCAAAGAGTGAGCGGGGGCACTGAAGCTTTCTTT
CDR3 protein: CASSQRVSGGTEAFF
D gene: -
CDR3 length: 15
J gene: TRBJ1-1
V gene: TRBV3-1/TRBV3-2
clone size: -

CDR3 DNA: TGCGCCAGCAGTGAGGCGGCAGGGGGCTACGAGCAGTACTTC
CDR3 protein: CASSEAAGGYEQYF
D gene: TRBD1
CDR3 length: 14
J gene: TRBJ2-7
V gene: TRBV10-1
clone size: -

CDR3 DNA: TGTGCCAGCAGTTATGGGACTAGCGCAGATACGCAGTATTTT
CDR3 protein: CASSYGTSADTQYF
D gene: TRBD2
CDR3 length: 14
J gene: TRBJ2-3
V gene: TRBV6-2/TRBV6-3
clone size: -

CDR3 DNA: TGCGCCAGCAGTGAGTCGGGACAGGGGTTGCGACGCGGCTACACCTTC
CDR3 protein: CASSESGQGLRRGYTF
D gene: TRBD1
CDR3 length: 16
J gene: TRBJ1-2
V gene: TRBV10-2
clone size: -

CDR3 DNA: TGCGCCAGCAGCCAAGATTCGGACAGCCTAGGGGCAGATACGCAGTATTTT
CDR3 protein: CASSQDSDSLGADTQYF
D gene: -
CDR3 length: 17
J gene: TRBJ2-3
V gene: TRBV5-1
clone size: -

CDR3 DNA: TGCGCCAGCAGCGGTAGAGGAGCGGGCGCCGGCTCCTACAATGAGCAGTTCTTC
CDR3 protein: CASSGRGAGAGSYNEQFF
D gene: -
CDR3 length: 18
J gene: TRBJ2-1
V gene: TRBV5-1
clone size: -

CDR3 DNA: TGCGCCAGCAGCTTACAGGGGAACACTGAAGCTTTCTTT
CDR3 protein: CASSLQGNTEAFF
D gene: -
CDR3 length: 13
J gene: TRBJ1-1
V gene: TRBV5-1
clone size: few

CDR3 DNA: TGTGCCAGTAGTATAGATTCGGAGAATCAGCCCCAGCATTTT
CDR3 protein: CASSIDSENQPQHF
D gene: -
CDR3 length: 14
J gene: TRBJ1-5
V gene: TRBV19
clone size: few

CDR3 DNA: TGCGCCAGCAGCTTGCAGGGATCTGAAGCTTTCTTT
CDR3 protein: CASSLQGSEAFF
D gene: -
CDR3 length: 12
J gene: TRBJ1-1
V gene: TRBV5-1
clone size: many

CDR3 DNA: TGTGCCAGCAGTGGGGCCCCCGTAACTAATGAAAAACTGTTTTTT
CDR3 protein: CASSGAPVTNEKLFF
D gene: -
CDR3 length: 15
J gene: TRBJ1-4
V gene: TRBV2
clone size: -

CDR3 DNA: TGTGCCAGCAGCCCCCCTCAGGCAAGGAACTATGGCTACACCTTC
CDR3 protein: CASSPPQARNYGYTF
D gene: -
CDR3 length: 15
J gene: TRBJ1-2
V gene: TRBV5-5
clone size: -